This TCR beta chain was recorded in a study of regulatory T cells in long-lasting Graves disease. Whole-study results and caveats: TRBV28, TRBJ1-2 and TRBJ2-5 emerged as the favored segments in persistent disease.

Between the trimmed V and J ends, which lost 0 bases and 2 bases, there was a span of 11 bases. The germline V gene encodes CDR1 SGHKS and CDR2 YYEKEE (reference sequence). The CDR3 spans 15 residues. On this clonotype: Its antigen is currently unknown.

As for time point: newly diagnosed GD, antithyroid drugs for less than 3 months. PBMC RNA served as the TCR library source. Sequencing libraries for TCR beta were prepared with iRepertoire HTBI primers and Arm-PCR of CDR3 regions. Each CDR3 protein is one row after TCRdb ran MiXCR on the multiplex PCR reads. Here the sample spans hundreds of thousands of distinct CDR3 sequences, roughly 15% being singletons. These data are also associated with another study on T cells in Graves' hyperthyroidism and ophthalmopathy. That source notes: An initial round of RT-PCR targeting the TCR CDR3 relied on the HTBI primer set.

The sequence was collected from a woman aged 25 to 39 with Graves disease. The sample in question was peripheral blood mononuclear cells (PBMCs), obtained at new diagnosis, from a patient treated with antithyroid drugs. The chain joins TRBV5-5 to TRBJ1-2; no firm D call. The CDR3 region has the DNA TGTGCCAGCAGCTTGGGGCCCGATACGAACTATGGCTACACCTTC. This codes for CASSLGPDTNYGYTF.